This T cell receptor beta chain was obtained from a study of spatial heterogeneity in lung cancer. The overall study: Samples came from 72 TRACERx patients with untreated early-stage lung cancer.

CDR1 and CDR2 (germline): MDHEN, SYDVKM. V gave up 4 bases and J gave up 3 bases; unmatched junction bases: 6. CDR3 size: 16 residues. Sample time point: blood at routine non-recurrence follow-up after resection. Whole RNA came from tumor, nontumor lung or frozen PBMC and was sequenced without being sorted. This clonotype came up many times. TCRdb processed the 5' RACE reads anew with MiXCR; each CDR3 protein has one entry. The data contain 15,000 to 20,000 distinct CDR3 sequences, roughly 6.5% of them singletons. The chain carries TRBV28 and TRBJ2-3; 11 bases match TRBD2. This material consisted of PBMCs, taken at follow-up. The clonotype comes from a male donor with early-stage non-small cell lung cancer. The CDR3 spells CASSSVTSGVTDTQYF. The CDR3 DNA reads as TGTGCCAGCAGTTCCGTGACTAGCGGGGTGACAGATACGCAGTATTTT. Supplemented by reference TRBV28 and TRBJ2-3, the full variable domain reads DVKVTQSSRYLVKRTGEKVFLECVQDMDHENMFWYRQDPGLGLRLIYFSYDVKMKEKGDIPEGYSVSREKKERFSLILESASTNQTSMYLCASSSVTSGVTDTQYFGPGTRLTVL.